The clone carrying this T cell receptor (beta chain) has at least ten counts. What it binds is not known. This sample was taken from a study of human T cells and chemical hapten exposure. Time point: patch test 1, 2 weeks after DPC sensitization. Described treatment: therapeutic diphenylcyclopropenone sensitization with weekly scalp DPC. Someone pulled total RNA out of unfractionated whole blood. Within the library, unique molecular identifiers were attached to each individual cDNA molecule. MiXCR, run by TCRdb on the RACE reads, gives a single entry per CDR3 protein. The sample holds under 60,000 distinct CDR3 sequences, about 10% seen once. General observations from the study: Among TCRs, those above 1 in 1000 frequency were unaffected by DPC sensitization. In the PT1 data, expanded TCR counts showed a positive correlation with patch test score.

The sequences come from whole blood, collected in connection with sensitization to the hapten diphenylcyclopropenone (DPC). This clonotype was sampled from a woman between 40 and 55 years old with alopecia areata. Some clones in this sample may be carry-over from other donors' samples.

CDR3 sequence reads: CASSVDGAYEQYF. The CDR3 DNA reads TGTGCCAGCAGCGTAGATGGGGCGTACGAGCAGTACTTC. The V gene is TRBV9, the J gene TRBJ2-7; a weak D match, TRBD1 (5 bases). The CDR3 has 13 amino acids. V was pared by 0 bases and J by 4 bases, with 8 bases between. From germline, CDR1 is SGDLS and CDR2 YYNGEE.